This TCR beta chain was sequenced for a study of blood T cell repertoires in COVID-19. The overall study: Samples of COVID-19 (acute and convalescent) were obtained from the United States, Italy and Spain. Sources were T cells, B-cell-depleted T cells, or PBMCs; the material itself was cDNA or gDNA.

The CDR3 runs 17 residues. Germline assignment: CDR1 LNHDA and CDR2 SQIVND (reference sequence). V gave up 5 bases and J gave up 7 bases; unmatched junction bases: 16. Per the authors' pipeline: Counts of nucleated cells, estimated from reference gene primer amplification, were obtained. The method was immunoSEQ multiplex PCR; TCRdb's version includes in-frame clones alone and lacks a portion of them. That table gives V, J and clone size, and the DNA gave D and trimming. The table has around 400,000 clones, around 87% seen once. Input material: peripheral blood. This receptor was identified in a woman in her fifties or sixties with COVID-19, enrolled during active disease. This sequence joins TRBV19 and TRBJ1-5; TRBD1 matches at 8 bases. CDR3: CASSASLDREVRQPQHF. DNA of the CDR3: TGTGCCAGTAGTGCAAGCTTGGACAGGGAGGTTCGACAGCCCCAGCATTTT. The whole variable domain, filled in from reference TRBV19 and TRBJ1-5, reads DGGITQSPKYLFRKEGQNVTLSCEQNLNHDAMYWYRQDPGQGLRLIYYSQIVNDFQKGDIAEGYSVSREKKESFPLTVTSAQKNPTAFYLCASSASLDREVRQPQHFGDGTRLSIL.